The 21 T cell receptor beta chains given below trace back to one sample, sequenced in a study of blood T cell repertoires in COVID-19. Sequencing was performed with immunoSEQ multiplex PCR; in TCRdb, only in-frame clones are kept and a portion is missing. The sample shows about 97,000 clones, more than 75% of them seen only once. The sample taken for sequencing was peripheral blood. The receptors come from a human donor in a cohort sampled during active COVID-19.

The gene calls are TRBV4-1 and TRBJ2-7; 8 bases match TRBD2. V trimming: 3 bases; J trimming: 3 bases; junction bases outside the gene matches: 10. This CDR3 is built from 16 residues. Germline V gives CDR1 MGHRA, CDR2 YSYEKL. The CDR3 coding sequence is TGCGCCAGCAGCCAGGGAATACTAGCGGACCGCTACGAGCAGTACTTC. This translates into CASSQGILADRYEQYF.

The chain links TRBV12-5 to TRBJ2-2; 9 positions agree with TRBD2. V gave up 3 bases and J gave up 5 bases; unmatched junction bases: 16. This CDR3 has 19 amino acids. CDR1 LGHNT and CDR2 FRNRAP come from the germline V gene. The CDR3 DNA reads TGTGCTAGTGGTTTCGGAATGGGGCTAGCGGGAATCAAGACCGGGGAGCTGTTTTTT. This encodes CASGFGMGLAGIKTGELFF.

The rearrangement links TRBV7-9 to TRBJ2-2; 10 bases are a match to TRBD1. Germline-derived CDR1 and CDR2 are SEHNR and FQNEAQ (reference sequence). The CDR3 has 15 amino acids. V shed 4 bases, J shed 5 bases, and the junction held 4 bases outside the gene matches. CDR3 loop: CASSSDRGRTGELFF. CDR3 nucleotides: TGTGCCAGCAGCTCGGACAGGGGGAGAACCGGGGAGCTGTTTTTT.

This clone was detected a few times. The chain couples TRBV3-1 (or the pseudogene TRBV3-2) to TRBJ2-3, with TRBD2 matching over 7 bases. Germline values: CDR1 LGHDT, CDR2 YNNKEL (reference sequence). The CDR3 is 14 residues long. The junction had 4 bases not matched to a gene; V was cut back by 4 bases and J by 3 bases. Here the CDR3 DNA reads TGTGCCAGCAGCCGGGAGGGTTGGACAGATACGCAGTATTTT. Translating gives CASSREGWTDTQYF.

This clone has only one observation. The chain links TRBV5-6 to TRBJ2-3; TRBD2 matches 10 bases. The CDR3 consists of 15 residues. Per germline, CDR1 SGHDT and CDR2 YYEEEE. Unmatched junction bases numbered 4, after V lost 0 bases and J lost 6 bases. The CDR3 loop reads CASSLVASGSDTQYF. The CDR3 DNA follows: TGTGCCAGCAGCTTGGTGGCTAGCGGGAGTGATACGCAGTATTTT. Complete variable domain (other parts from reference TRBV5-6 and TRBJ2-3): DAGVTQSPTHLIKTRGQQVTLRCSPKSGHDTVSWYQQALGQGPQFIFQYYEEEERQRGNFPDRFSGHQFPNYSSELNVNALLLGDSALYLCASSLVASGSDTQYFGPGTRLTVL.

The genes are TRBV9 and TRBJ1-2; 11 bases are shared with TRBD1. The CDR3 length is 15 residues. Trimming took 4 bases from V and 3 from J; bases not matched to a gene: 5. Per the germline V gene, CDR1 is SGDLS and CDR2 is YYNGEE. CDR3 region: CASSSRTGGYYGYTF. In DNA, the CDR3 is TGTGCCAGCAGCTCCAGGACAGGGGGCTACTATGGCTACACCTTC.

The chain uses TRBV2 and TRBJ1-3; D is possibly TRBD1 (5 bases). CDR3 size: 14 residues. The ends were cut back, 8 bases at V and 0 bases at J, with 11 bases in the middle. Germline V lookup: CDR1 SNHLY, CDR2 FYNNEI. As DNA, the CDR3 is TGTGCCAGCCAGGGCCCTGGCTCTGGAAACACCATATATTTT. This gives the protein CASQGPGSGNTIYF. The full variable domain, rest sourced from reference TRBV2 and TRBJ1-3, is EPEVTQTPSHQVTQMGQEVILRCVPISNHLYFYWYRQILGQKVEFLVSFYNNEISEKSEIFDDQFSVERPDGSNFTLKIRSTKLEDSAMYFCASQGPGSGNTIYFGEGSWLTVV.

The chain is built from TRBV28 and TRBJ2-3; 7 positions agree with TRBD1. CDR3 length: 15 residues. V lost 6 bases and J lost 4; bases outside the gene matches: 10. CDR1 is MDHEN, CDR2 SYDVKM, per germline. The DNA for the CDR3 is TGTGCCAGCAGCACCACAGGGGTACTAGCAGATACGCAGTATTTT. Residues: CASSTTGVLADTQYF.

The V call is TRBV27, the J call TRBJ1-1; 7 positions agree with TRBD1. After removal of 5 bases from V and 1 base from J, the junction contained 4 bases not matched to a gene. Germline assignment: CDR1 MNHEY and CDR2 SMNVEV (reference sequence). The length of the CDR3 is 14 residues. CDR3 amino acids: CASSQDRTNTEAFF. Written as DNA, the CDR3 is TGTGCCAGCAGTCAGGACAGGACGAACACTGAAGCTTTCTTT.

CDR3 loop: CASSKSGTGVANYGYTF. In nucleotides, the CDR3 is TGTGCCAGCAGCAAATCGGGGACAGGGGTGGCTAACTATGGCTACACCTTC. This rearrangement joins TRBV21-1 to TRBJ1-2; the D call in the table, TRBD1, was not verified against the DNA. TRBV21-1 is listed as a pseudogene. There are 17 residues in the CDR3.

The chain employs TRBV12-3 or TRBV12-4 and TRBJ2-2; tentatively, D is TRBD1 (6 bases). The V end was cut by 5 bases, the J end by 4 bases, with 8 bases between. There are 13 residues in the CDR3. The CDR3 sequence: CASSQGGTGELFF. CDR3 nucleotides: TGTGCCAGCAGTCAAGGGGGCACCGGGGAGCTGTTTTTT.

The V gene is TRBV18, the J gene TRBJ2-1; D unclear. V lost 3 bases and J 6 bases, leaving 12 bases between the germline ends. The germline gives CDR1 KGHSH, CDR2 LQKENI. The CDR3 is made up of 14 amino acids. CDR3 nucleotides: TGTGCCAGCTCACCTGACGCTAGTCGCAATGAGCAGTTCTTC. Residues: CASSPDASRNEQFF. Using reference TRBV18 and TRBJ2-1 for the parts outside the CDR3, the full variable domain is NAGVMQNPRHLVRRRGQEARLRCSPMKGHSHVYWYRQLPEEGLKFMVYLQKENIIDESGMPKERFSAEFPKEGPSILRIQQVVRGDSAAYFCASSPDASRNEQFFGPGTRLTVL.

This chain joins TRBV4-1 and TRBJ2-3, with 9 nucleotides matching TRBD2. Losses at the gene ends were 1 base for V and 0 bases for J; bases not matched to a gene: 8. Germline values: CDR1 MGHRA, CDR2 YSYEKL. The CDR3 is 18 residues long. The CDR3 spells CASSQGSGGRKSTDTQYF. DNA for the CDR3: TGCGCCAGCAGCCAAGGAAGCGGGGGGCGAAAAAGCACAGATACGCAGTATTTT.

The gene calls are TRBV7-3 and TRBJ2-1; 9 bases match TRBD1. CDR3 length: 16 residues. With 2 bases clipped from V and 9 bases from J, the junction kept 11 bases outside the gene matches. CDR1 SGHTA and CDR2 FQGTGA come from the germline V gene. Here the CDR3 reads CASSLAAGQGVSEQFF. The CDR3 bases are TGTGCCAGCAGCTTAGCGGCGGGACAGGGAGTAAGTGAGCAGTTCTTC.

The chain is built from TRBV5-1 and TRBJ1-2; 9 positions agree with TRBD1. This CDR3 spans 15 amino acids. The germline V gene has CDR1 SGHRS and CDR2 YFSETQ. Germline trimming cut 0 bases from V and 7 bases from J; bases unmatched to any gene: 7. DNA of the CDR3: TGCGCCAGCAGCTTGGAACAGGGGGCGACCGGTGGCTACACCTTC. This gives the protein CASSLEQGATGGYTF. Full variable domain (outside the CDR3, taken from reference TRBV5-1 and TRBJ1-2): KAGVTQTPRYLIKTRGQQVTLSCSPISGHRSVSWYQQTPGQGLQFLFEYFSETQRNKGNFPGRFSGRQFSNSRSEMNVSTLELGDSALYLCASSLEQGATGGYTFGSGTRLTVV.

The CDR3 nucleotides read TGTGCCACCAGCAGATCTACTAGCGGAGACTACGAGCAGTACTTC. Its translation: CATSRSTSGDYEQYF. The chain recombines TRBV15 with TRBJ2-7; 8 positions agree with TRBD2. V shed 2 bases and J 3 bases; nucleotides not matched to a gene: 6. The CDR3 runs 15 residues. The germline CDR1 and CDR2 sequences are LNHNV and YYDKDF (reference sequence).

A single count supports this clone. This rearrangement joins TRBV19 to TRBJ2-1, with D tentatively TRBD1 (6 bases). With 5 bases removed from V and 4 bases from J, the gap between germline ends came to 21 bases. CDR3 length equals 17 residues. In germline, CDR1 is LNHDA, CDR2 SQIVND (reference sequence). CDR3 in DNA: TGTGCCAGTAGTTCCCTAACCGGGACATCTAAATACAATGAGCAGTTCTTC. Encoded protein: CASSSLTGTSKYNEQFF.

The chain recombines TRBV6-1 with TRBJ2-7, with 11 positions matching TRBD2. The CDR3 totals 15 residues. The V gene's germline CDR1 is MNHNS and CDR2 SASEGT. V dropped 2 bases and J dropped 4; count of bases not matched to a gene: 4. This chain's CDR3 is CASSENTSGGYEQYF. CDR3 in DNA: TGTGCCAGCAGTGAAAACACTAGCGGGGGATACGAGCAGTACTTC.

This clone has a handful of counts. The rearrangement links TRBV19 to TRBJ1-6; D ambiguous. V was clipped by 9 bases and J by 11 bases, with 17 bases between them. The CDR3 extends over 13 amino acids. Germline V gene data show CDR1 as LNHDA and CDR2 as SQIVND (reference sequence). CDR3 sequence reads: CARMKGREPPLHF. The CDR3 region has the DNA TGTGCCAGGATGAAGGGTCGGGAGCCACCCCTCCACTTT.

This clone was detected only once. The chain combines TRBV19 with TRBJ2-5; D ambiguous. The CDR3 is made up of 13 amino acids. Germline assignment: CDR1 LNHDA and CDR2 SQIVND (reference sequence). V lost 3 bases and J lost 4, with 9 bases in between. In DNA, the CDR3 is TGTGCCAGTAGTATCTCCAGTTTAGAGACCCAGTACTTC. Protein product: CASSISSLETQYF.

The rearrangement links TRBV7-3 to TRBJ2-5; the match to TRBD2 covers 8 bases. Trimming removed 2 bases from V and 4 bases from J; junction bases left unmatched: 6. Germline CDR1 is SGHTA and CDR2 is FQGTGA. The CDR3 totals 15 residues. The CDR3 spells CASSLAGGVSETQYF. CDR3 bases: TGTGCCAGCAGCTTAGCGGGAGGAGTGTCAGAGACCCAGTACTTC.